This TCR beta chain derives from a study of shared clonotypes between healthy human individuals. For the study at large: There were three CD4 naive, three CD4 memory, two CD8 naive and one CD8 memory plates per donor.

Method: immunoSEQ multiplex PCR; TCRdb's copy keeps in-frame clones and lacks some. The sample has some 2,500,000 clones, just under 95% seen once. Broader study findings: Some clonotypes were shared by all four sorted-subset donors, while others were not shared. The non-shared ones had lower generation probabilities than the shared ones.

This clone turned up a few times. Its matching antigen is unknown. The V gene's germline CDR1 is MNHNS and CDR2 SASEGT. The V and J ends lost 0 bases and 5 bases respectively, with 8 bases between them. This CDR3 spans 14 amino acids. The rearrangement uses TRBV6-1 and TRBJ1-5; D is uncertain. Sequencing used naive CD4+ T cells from PBMCs. Indicated subset: CD45RA+ positively selected. This clonotype was obtained from a man aged 18 to 29 in good health. Some clones in this sample may be carry-over from other donors' samples. In DNA, the CDR3 is TGTGCCAGCAGTGAAGCGAGGGAGGATCAGCCCCAGCATTTT. Translated, it gives CASSEAREDQPQHF.